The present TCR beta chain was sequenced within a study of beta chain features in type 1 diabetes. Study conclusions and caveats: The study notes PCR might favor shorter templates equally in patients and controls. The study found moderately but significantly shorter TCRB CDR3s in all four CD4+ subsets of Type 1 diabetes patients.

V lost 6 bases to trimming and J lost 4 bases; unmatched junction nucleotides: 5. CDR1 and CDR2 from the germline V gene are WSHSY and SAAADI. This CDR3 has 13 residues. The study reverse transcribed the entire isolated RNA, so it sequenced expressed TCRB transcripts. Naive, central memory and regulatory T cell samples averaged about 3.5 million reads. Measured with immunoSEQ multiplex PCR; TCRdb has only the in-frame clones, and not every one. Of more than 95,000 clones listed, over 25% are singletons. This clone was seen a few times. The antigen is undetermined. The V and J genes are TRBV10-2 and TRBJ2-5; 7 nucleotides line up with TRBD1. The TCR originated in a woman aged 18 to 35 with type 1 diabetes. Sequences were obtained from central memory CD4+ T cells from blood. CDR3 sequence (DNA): TGCGCCAGCAGAGACAGGGTACTAGAGACCCAGTACTTC. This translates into CASRDRVLETQYF.